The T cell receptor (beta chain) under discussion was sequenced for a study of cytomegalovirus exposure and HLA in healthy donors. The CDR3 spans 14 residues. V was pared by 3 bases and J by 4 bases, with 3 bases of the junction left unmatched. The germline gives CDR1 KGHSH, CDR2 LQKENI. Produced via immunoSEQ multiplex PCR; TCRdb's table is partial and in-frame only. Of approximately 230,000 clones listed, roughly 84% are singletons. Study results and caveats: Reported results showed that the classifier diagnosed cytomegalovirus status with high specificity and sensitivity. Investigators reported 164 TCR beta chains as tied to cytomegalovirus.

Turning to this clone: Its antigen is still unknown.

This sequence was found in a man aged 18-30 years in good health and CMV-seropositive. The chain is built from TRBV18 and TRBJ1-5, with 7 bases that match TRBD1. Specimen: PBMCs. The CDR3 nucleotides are TGTGCCAGCTCACCGGACAGGCAGAATCAGCCCCAGCATTTT. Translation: CASSPDRQNQPQHF.